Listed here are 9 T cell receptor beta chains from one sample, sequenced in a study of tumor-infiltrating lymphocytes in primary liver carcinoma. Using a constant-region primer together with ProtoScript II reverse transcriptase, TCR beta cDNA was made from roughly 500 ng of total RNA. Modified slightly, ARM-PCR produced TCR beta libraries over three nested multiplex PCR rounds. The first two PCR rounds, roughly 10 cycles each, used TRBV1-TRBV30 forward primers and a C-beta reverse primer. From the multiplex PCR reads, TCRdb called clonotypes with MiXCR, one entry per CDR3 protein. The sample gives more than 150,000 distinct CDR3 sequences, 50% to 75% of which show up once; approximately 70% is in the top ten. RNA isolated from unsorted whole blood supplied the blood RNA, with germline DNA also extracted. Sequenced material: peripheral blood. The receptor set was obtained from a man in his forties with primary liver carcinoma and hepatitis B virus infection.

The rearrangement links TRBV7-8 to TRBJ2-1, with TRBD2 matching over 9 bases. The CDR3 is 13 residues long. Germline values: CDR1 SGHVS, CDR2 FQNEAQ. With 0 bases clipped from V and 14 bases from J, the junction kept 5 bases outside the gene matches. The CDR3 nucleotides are TGTGCCAGCAGCTTAGCCCCAGCGGGAGGTGAGTTCTTC. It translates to CASSLAPAGGEFF.

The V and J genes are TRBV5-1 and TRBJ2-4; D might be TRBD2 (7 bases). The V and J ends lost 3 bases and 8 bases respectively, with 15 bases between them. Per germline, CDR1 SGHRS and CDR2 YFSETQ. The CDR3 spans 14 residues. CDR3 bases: TGCGCCAGCAGCTCGCCGGGGGGCAGGGACATTCAGTACTTC. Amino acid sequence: CASSSPGGRDIQYF.

The CDR3 region is CASSFPTETYEQYF. The CDR3 DNA reads as TGTGCCAGCAGCTTTCCGACCGAGACCTACGAGCAGTACTTC. The chain couples TRBV13 to TRBJ2-7; D uncertain. CDR3 length equals 14 residues. From germline, CDR1 is PRHDT and CDR2 FYEKMQ (reference sequence). V was pared by 3 bases and J by 2 bases, with 11 bases between.

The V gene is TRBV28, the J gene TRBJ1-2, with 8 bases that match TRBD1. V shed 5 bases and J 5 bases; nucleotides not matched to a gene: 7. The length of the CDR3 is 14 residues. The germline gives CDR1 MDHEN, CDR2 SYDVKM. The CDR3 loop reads CASSPRDRLYGYTF. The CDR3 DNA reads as TGTGCCAGCAGTCCCCGGGACAGGCTTTATGGCTACACCTTC.

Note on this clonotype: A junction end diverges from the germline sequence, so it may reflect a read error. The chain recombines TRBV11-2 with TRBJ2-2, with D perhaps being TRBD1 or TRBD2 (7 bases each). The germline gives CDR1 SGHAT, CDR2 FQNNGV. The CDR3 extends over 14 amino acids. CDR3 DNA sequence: TGTGCCAGCAGCTTCAGGGGGGGGACCGGGGGGCTGTTATTT. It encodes CASSFRGGTGGLLF.

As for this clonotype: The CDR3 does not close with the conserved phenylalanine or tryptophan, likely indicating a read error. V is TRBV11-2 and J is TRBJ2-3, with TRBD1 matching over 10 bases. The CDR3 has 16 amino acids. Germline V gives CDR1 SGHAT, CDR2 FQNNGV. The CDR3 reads CASSLGRDRGWNTQYS. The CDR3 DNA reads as TGTGCCAGCAGCTTAGGCCGGGACAGGGGATGGAATACACAGTATTCT.

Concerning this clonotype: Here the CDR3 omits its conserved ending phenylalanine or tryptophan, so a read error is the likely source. The CDR3 DNA is TGTGTCAGCAGCCCAGCCCCGGGACTAGCGCACTACAATGAGCAGTTCATC. Amino acid sequence: CVSSPAPGLAHYNEQFI. The genes are TRBV11-2 and TRBJ2-1; 10 positions match TRBD2. The CDR3 loop spans 17 amino acids. Germline V lookup: CDR1 SGHAT, CDR2 FQNNGV.

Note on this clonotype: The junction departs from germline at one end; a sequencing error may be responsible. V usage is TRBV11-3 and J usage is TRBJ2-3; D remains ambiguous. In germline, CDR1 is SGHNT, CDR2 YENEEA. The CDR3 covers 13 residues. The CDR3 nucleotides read TGTGCCACATCCATAAGAGTCGGAGATACGCGGTATTTT. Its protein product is CATSIRVGDTRYF.

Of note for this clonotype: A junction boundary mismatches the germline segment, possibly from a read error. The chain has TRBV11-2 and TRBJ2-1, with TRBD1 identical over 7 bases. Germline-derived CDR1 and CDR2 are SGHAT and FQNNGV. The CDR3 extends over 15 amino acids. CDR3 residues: CASSLVTGACNEQFF. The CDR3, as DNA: TGTGCAAGCAGCTTAGTTACAGGGGCCTGCAATGAGCAGTTCTTC. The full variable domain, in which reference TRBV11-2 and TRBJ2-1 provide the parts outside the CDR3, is EAGVAQSPRYKIIEKRQSVAFWCNPISGHATLYWYQQILGQGPKLLIQFQNNGVVDDSQLPKDRFSAERLKGVDSTLKIQPAKLEDSAVYLCASSLVTGACNEQFFGPGTRLTVL.